A single sample gave rise to the 2 T cell receptor beta chains below, sequenced in a study of shared clonotypes between healthy human individuals (dated by TCRdb to the early 2020s). The library was made by the immunoSEQ multiplex PCR assay. The immuneACCESS repertoire file appears here via TCRdb, limited to in-frame rearrangements. These files lack a portion of the clones; in checked studies, under half of the deficit traces to unresolved V genes, and the cause of the others is not known. Across this sample there are about 670,000 clones, with roughly 78% seen only once. The ten largest clones represent about 2% of the sample. Sequenced sample: memory CD4+ T cells sorted from blood. This specimen's cell subset or site label, interpreted: CD45RA-negative fraction. All receptors come from a woman under 40 in good health.

The chain links TRBV28 to TRBJ1-3; unclear D gene. V was trimmed by 2 bases and J by 2 bases, leaving 13 bases between them. The V gene's germline CDR1 is MDHEN and CDR2 SYDVKM. The CDR3 is made up of 16 amino acids. DNA for the CDR3: TGTGCCAGCAGTTTAGGAGGGCATCACACTGGAAACACCATATATTTT. This gives the protein CASSLGGHHTGNTIYF.

This clone was detected many times. The chain uses TRBV2 and TRBJ1-2, with 11 nucleotides matching TRBD1. The V and J ends lost 6 bases and 5 bases, in that order; junction bases with no gene match: 8. This CDR3 has 15 residues. Germline values: CDR1 SNHLY, CDR2 FYNNEI. CDR3 nucleotides: TGTGCCAGCAGCCAAGGACAGGGGGCTAGTTATGGCTACACCTTC. Translating gives CASSQGQGASYGYTF.